The sequence of this T cell receptor beta chain was determined in a study of cytomegalovirus exposure and HLA in healthy donors. General study points: Listed as cytomegalovirus-associated were approximately 160 TCR beta chains.

Concerning this clone itself: What it recognizes is unknown.

Vbeta (60) and Jbeta (13) primers were used in the PCR. The assay was immunoSEQ multiplex PCR, and TCRdb's table has in-frame clones only and misses some. The specimen's table records about 100,000 clones. The CDR3 length is 16 residues. Germline lookup yields CDR1 SGHRS and CDR2 YFSETQ. Trimming stripped 0 bases from V and 3 bases from J, with 14 bases between. Sequencing was performed on PBMCs. V usage is TRBV5-1 and J usage is TRBJ2-3, with D perhaps matching TRBD1 (6 bases). The origin of this receptor is a man aged 50 or older in good health and CMV-seronegative. As DNA, the CDR3 is TGCGCCAGCAGCTTGGCCGTGGGGGCGCGTACAGATACGCAGTATTTT. Translating gives CASSLAVGARTDTQYF.